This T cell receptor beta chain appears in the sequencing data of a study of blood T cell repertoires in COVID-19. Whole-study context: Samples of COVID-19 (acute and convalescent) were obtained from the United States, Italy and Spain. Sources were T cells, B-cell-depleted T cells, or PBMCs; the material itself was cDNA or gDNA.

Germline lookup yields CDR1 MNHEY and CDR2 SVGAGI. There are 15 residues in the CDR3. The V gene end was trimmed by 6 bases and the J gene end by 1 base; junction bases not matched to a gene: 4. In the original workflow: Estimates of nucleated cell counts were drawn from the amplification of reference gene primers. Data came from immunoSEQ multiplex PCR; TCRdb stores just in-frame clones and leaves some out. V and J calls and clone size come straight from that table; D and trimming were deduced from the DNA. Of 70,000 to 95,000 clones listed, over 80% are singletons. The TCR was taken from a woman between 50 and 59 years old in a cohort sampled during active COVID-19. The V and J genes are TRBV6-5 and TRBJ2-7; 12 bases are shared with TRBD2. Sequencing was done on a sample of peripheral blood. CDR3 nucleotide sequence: TGTGCCAGCAGCCAGACTAGCGGGAGATCCTACGAGCAGTACTTC. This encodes CASSQTSGRSYEQYF.